These T cell receptor beta chains were read from a single sample in a study of response to subunit inactivated influenza vaccine. A single record per CDR3 protein comes from TCRdb applying MiXCR to the RT-PCR reads. In the table there are around 540,000 distinct CDR3 sequences, over 9.5% of which are singletons. This sample comprised PBMCs from blood, obtained on the day of vaccination. The source of these receptors is a man aged 45-65 years who received an inactivated influenza vaccine. CDR3s include the opening cysteine and the closing phenylalanine or tryptophan. A D gene is named only where the DNA matches it firmly. Clone size appears in some rows only: once, few, many, or a class for an expanded clone.

V gene,CDR3 length,D gene,clone size,J gene,CDR3 DNA,CDR3 protein
TRBV12-3/TRBV12-4,14,-,few,TRBJ2-3,TGTGCCAGCCGGCGTGGAGCGGACACAGATACGCAGTATTTT,CASRRGADTDTQYF
TRBV6-1,17,-,few,TRBJ2-1,TGTGCCAGCAGTGAATCTCCAGGCCATCGCTCCTACAATGAGCAGTTCTTC,CASSESPGHRSYNEQFF
TRBV29-1,16,TRBD1,-,TRBJ2-3,TGCAGCGTTGAGCCCAGGACAGGGGGCGGCACAGATACGCAGTATTTT,CSVEPRTGGGTDTQYF
TRBV24-1,15,-,once,TRBJ2-2,TGTGCCACCAGTTCGAGGAGTACGGACACCGGGGAGCTGTTTTTT,CATSSRSTDTGELFF
TRBV3-1,13,-,few,TRBJ2-1,TGTGCCAGCAGCCAACTTAGATACAATGAGCAGTTCTTC,CASSQLRYNEQFF
TRBV28,13,TRBD2,-,TRBJ2-4,TGTGCCAGCACCGGCGGGGGGTTCGGCATTCAGTACTTC,CASTGGGFGIQYF
TRBV7-2,16,TRBD2,-,TRBJ2-4,TGTGCCAGCAGCCGTAGCGGGAGTGAAGCCAAAAACATTCAGTACTTC,CASSRSGSEAKNIQYF
TRBV5-1,15,-,-,TRBJ2-2,TGCGCCAGCAGTTCCGGGATCCTGAACACCGGGGAGCTGTTTTTT,CASSSGILNTGELFF
TRBV20-1,15,TRBD2,once,TRBJ2-1,TGCAGTGCTGATGGGACTAGCGGGGGGCACAATGAGCAGTTCTTC,CSADGTSGGHNEQFF
TRBV29-1,15,-,few,TRBJ2-7,TGCAGCGTTGAGACACCCGGGACTTCCCCCTACGAGCAGTACTTC,CSVETPGTSPYEQYF
TRBV28,17,TRBD2,few,TRBJ2-1,TGTGCCAGCAGTTTCGGGGGTAGCGGGAGGGTGAGTCATGAGCAGTTCTTC,CASSFGGSGRVSHEQFF
TRBV20-1,11,-,many,TRBJ2-4,TGCAGTGCTAGGCCGGGGTACATTCAGTACTTC,CSARPGYIQYF
TRBV6-1,14,-,-,TRBJ1-1,TGTGCCAGCAATCCCGGAGGGCAGGCAGGTGAAGCTTTCTTT,CASNPGGQAGEAFF
TRBV18,13,TRBD1,-,TRBJ2-7,TGTGCCAGCGGTGGGGGACAGACCTACGAGCAGTACTTC,CASGGGQTYEQYF